This T cell receptor (beta chain) was found in a study of blood T cell repertoires in COVID-19. Trimming left V 8 bases short and J 3 bases short, with 17 bases between. Germline V lookup: CDR1 MNHEY, CDR2 SVGAGI. The CDR3 is made up of 15 amino acids. Per the original data handling: Reference gene primer amplification gave estimated nucleated cell counts. Clones were sequenced by immunoSEQ multiplex PCR, and TCRdb holds only the in-frame ones, with some missing. V and J calls and clone size follow that table, whereas D and trimming were derived from the DNA. Among approximately 360,000 clones, more than 70% were seen once, and the ten largest hold about 1.2%.

The sample comprised peripheral blood. The chain joins TRBV6-5 to TRBJ1-5; possible D gene TRBD1, 5 bases. This TCR was recovered from a middle-aged man with acute or convalescent COVID-19. CDR3 region: CASLPTAGYNQPQHF. The DNA of the CDR3 is TGTGCCAGCCTACCCACGGCAGGGTACAATCAGCCCCAGCATTTT.